A single sample gave rise to the 3 T cell receptor beta chains below, sequenced in a study of T cell responses to AZD1222 COVID-19 vaccine. Sequencing was performed with immunoSEQ multiplex PCR; in TCRdb, only in-frame clones are kept and a portion is missing. The sample carries some 100,000 clones, over 75% recorded once. This specimen consisted of peripheral blood, obtained 28 days after the second AZD1222 dose. These receptors all stem from an adult who received the AZD1222 COVID-19 vaccine.

This rearrangement joins TRBV10-3 to TRBJ1-5; TRBD1 matches at 7 bases. With V trimmed by 10 bases and J by 7 bases, 16 bases remained unmatched. Germline V gene sequence: CDR1 ENHRY, CDR2 SYGVKD. This CDR3 contains 15 residues. DNA of the CDR3: TGTGCCACCTCGAACAGGGGAGGCGGTCAACAGCCCCAGCATTTT. This translates into CATSNRGGGQQPQHF.

The rearrangement uses TRBV27 and TRBJ1-6, with D unresolved. Germline CDR1 and CDR2: MNHEY and SMNVEV (reference sequence). CDR3 length: 13 residues. V lost 3 bases and J 1 base, leaving 1 base between the germline ends. The CDR3 spells CASSFSYNSPLHF. The CDR3 coding sequence is TGTGCCAGCAGTTTTTCCTATAATTCACCCCTCCACTTT.

This clone was found a few times. The V and J genes are TRBV12-5 and TRBJ2-3; weak D call: TRBD2 (6 bases). This CDR3 is built from 15 residues. CDR1 and CDR2 (germline): LGHNT, FRNRAP. Trimming removed 1 base at V and 4 bases at J, with 12 bases between. CDR3 residues: CASGLGGIGPDTQYF. For the CDR3, the DNA is TGTGCTAGTGGTTTGGGCGGGATCGGCCCAGATACGCAGTATTTT.